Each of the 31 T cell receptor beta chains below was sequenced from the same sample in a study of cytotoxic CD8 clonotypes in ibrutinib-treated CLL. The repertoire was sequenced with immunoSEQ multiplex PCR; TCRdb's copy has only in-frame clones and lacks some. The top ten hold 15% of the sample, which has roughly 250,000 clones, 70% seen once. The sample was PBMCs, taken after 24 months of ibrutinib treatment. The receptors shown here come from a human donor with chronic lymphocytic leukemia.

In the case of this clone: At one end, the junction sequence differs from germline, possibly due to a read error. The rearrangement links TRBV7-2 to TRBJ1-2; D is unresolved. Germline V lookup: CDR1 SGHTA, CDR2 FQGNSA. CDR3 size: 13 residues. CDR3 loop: CASSLDPDGLLHF. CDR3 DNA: TGTGCCAGCAGCTTAGACCCGGACGGCCTTCTTCACTTC.

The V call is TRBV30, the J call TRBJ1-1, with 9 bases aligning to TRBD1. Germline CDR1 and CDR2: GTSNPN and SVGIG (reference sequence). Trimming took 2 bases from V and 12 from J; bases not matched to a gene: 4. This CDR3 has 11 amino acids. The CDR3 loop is CAWSTDRGTFF. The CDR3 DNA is TGTGCCTGGAGTACCGACAGGGGGACTTTCTTT.

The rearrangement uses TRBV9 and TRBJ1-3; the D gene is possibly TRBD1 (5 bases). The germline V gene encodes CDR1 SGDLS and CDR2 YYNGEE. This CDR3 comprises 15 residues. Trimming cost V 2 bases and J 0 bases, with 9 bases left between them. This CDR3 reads CASSVRGFSGNTIYF. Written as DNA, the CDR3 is TGTGCCAGCAGCGTGAGGGGCTTCTCTGGAAACACCATATATTTT.

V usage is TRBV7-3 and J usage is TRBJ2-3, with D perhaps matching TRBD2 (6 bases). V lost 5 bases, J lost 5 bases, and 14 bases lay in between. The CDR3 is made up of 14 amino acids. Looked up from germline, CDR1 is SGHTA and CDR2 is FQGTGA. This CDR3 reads CASSAVPAGDTQYF. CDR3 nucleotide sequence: TGTGCCAGCAGCGCGGTCCCAGCGGGAGATACGCAGTATTTT.

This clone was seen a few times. The CDR3 sequence: CASSVGPDFSYEQYF. The CDR3 nucleotides read TGTGCCAGCAGCGTAGGCCCGGACTTCTCCTACGAGCAGTACTTC. The chain uses TRBV9 and TRBJ2-7, with a weak D call TRBD2 (5 bases). The germline V and J ends were trimmed by 0 bases and 0 bases, with 10 bases remaining between them. Germline V gene lookup returns CDR1 SGDLS and CDR2 YYNGEE. This CDR3 contains 15 residues. Together with reference TRBV9 and TRBJ2-7, the CDR3 gives the full variable domain: DSGVTQTPKHLITATGQRVTLRCSPRSGDLSVYWYQQSLDQGLQFLIQYYNGEERAKGNILERFSAQQFPDLHSELNLSSLELGDSALYFCASSVGPDFSYEQYFGPGTRLTVT.

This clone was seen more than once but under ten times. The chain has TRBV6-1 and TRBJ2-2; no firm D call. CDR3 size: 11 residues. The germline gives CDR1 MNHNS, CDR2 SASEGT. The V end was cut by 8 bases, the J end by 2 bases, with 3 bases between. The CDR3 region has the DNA TGTGCCAGCGCTAACACCGGGGAGCTGTTTTTT. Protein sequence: CASANTGELFF.

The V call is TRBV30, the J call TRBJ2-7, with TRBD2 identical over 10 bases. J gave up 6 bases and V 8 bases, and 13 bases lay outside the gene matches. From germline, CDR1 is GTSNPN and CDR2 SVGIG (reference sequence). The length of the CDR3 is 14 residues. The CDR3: CARRTSGITPEQYF. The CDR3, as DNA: TGTGCCAGACGTACTAGCGGGATAACGCCCGAGCAGTACTTC.

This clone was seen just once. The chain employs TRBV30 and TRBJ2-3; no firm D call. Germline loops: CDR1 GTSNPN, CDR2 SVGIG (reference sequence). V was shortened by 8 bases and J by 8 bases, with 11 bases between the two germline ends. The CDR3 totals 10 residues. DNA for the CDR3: TGTGCCGGAGATTCGGGTACGCAGTATTTT. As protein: CAGDSGTQYF.

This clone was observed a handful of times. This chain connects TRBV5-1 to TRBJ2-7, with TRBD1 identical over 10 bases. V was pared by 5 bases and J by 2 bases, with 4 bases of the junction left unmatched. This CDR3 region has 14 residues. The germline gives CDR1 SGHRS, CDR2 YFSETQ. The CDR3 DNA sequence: TGCGCCAGCAGATCCGGGACAGGGGCCTACGAGCAGTACTTC. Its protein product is CASRSGTGAYEQYF.

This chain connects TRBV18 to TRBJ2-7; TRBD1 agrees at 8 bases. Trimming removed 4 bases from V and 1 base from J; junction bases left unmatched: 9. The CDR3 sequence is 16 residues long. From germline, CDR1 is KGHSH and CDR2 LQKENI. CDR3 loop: CASSLNSGGASYEQYF. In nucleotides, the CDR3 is TGTGCCAGCTCACTGAACTCAGGGGGCGCATCCTACGAGCAGTACTTC.

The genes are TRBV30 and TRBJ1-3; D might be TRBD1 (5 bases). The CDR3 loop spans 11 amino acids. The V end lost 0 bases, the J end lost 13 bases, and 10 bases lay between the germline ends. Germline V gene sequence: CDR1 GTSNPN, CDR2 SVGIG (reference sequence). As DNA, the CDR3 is TGTGCCTGGAGTGTACAGGACAAGATATATTTT. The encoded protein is CAWSVQDKIYF.

Here the CDR3 reads CASSINWHTESVQPQHF. The CDR3 DNA is TGTGCCAGTAGTATAAATTGGCACACAGAATCTGTCCAGCCCCAGCATTTT. The chain links TRBV19 to TRBJ1-5, with D hard to call. V lost 2 bases and J lost 7, with 21 bases in between. The CDR3 contains 17 residues. Germline V CDR1 and CDR2: LNHDA, SQIVND (reference sequence).

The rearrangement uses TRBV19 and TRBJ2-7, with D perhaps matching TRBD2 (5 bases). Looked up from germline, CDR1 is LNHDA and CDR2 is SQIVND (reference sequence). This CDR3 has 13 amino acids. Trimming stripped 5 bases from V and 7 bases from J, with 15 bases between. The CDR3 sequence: CASSFGSTGEQYF. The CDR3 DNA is TGTGCCAGTAGTTTTGGGTCGACGGGAGAGCAGTACTTC.

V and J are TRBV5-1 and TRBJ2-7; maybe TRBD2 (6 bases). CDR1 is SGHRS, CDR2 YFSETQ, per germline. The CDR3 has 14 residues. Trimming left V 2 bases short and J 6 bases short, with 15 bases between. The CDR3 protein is CASSLRELVGEQYF. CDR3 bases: TGCGCCAGCAGCTTACGGGAGCTAGTGGGCGAGCAGTACTTC. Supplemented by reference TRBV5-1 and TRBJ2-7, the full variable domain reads KAGVTQTPRYLIKTRGQQVTLSCSPISGHRSVSWYQQTPGQGLQFLFEYFSETQRNKGNFPGRFSGRQFSNSRSEMNVSTLELGDSALYLCASSLRELVGEQYFGPGTRLTVT.

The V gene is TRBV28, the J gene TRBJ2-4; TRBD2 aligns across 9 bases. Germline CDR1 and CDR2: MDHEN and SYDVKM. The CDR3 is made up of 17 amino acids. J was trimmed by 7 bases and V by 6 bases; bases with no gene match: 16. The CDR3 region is CASSSSVAGVRGNIQYF. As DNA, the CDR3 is TGTGCCAGCAGCTCCTCGGTAGCGGGAGTCAGGGGCAACATTCAGTACTTC.

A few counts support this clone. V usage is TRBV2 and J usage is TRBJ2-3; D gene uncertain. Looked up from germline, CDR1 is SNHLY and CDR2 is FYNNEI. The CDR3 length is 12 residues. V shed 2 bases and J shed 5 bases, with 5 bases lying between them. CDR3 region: CASSESGDTQYF. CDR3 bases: TGTGCCAGCAGTGAATCCGGAGATACGCAGTATTTT.

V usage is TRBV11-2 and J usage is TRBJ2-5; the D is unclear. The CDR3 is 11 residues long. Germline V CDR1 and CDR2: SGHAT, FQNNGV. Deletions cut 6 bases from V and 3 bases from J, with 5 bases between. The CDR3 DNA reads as TGTGCCAGCAGAAACGAAGAGACCCAGTACTTC. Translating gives CASRNEETQYF.

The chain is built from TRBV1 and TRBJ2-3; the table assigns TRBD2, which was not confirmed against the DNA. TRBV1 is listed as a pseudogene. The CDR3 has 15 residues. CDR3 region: CTPNPGGRDADTQYF. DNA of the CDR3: TGCACCCCCAATCCGGGCGGGAGGGACGCAGATACGCAGTATTTT.

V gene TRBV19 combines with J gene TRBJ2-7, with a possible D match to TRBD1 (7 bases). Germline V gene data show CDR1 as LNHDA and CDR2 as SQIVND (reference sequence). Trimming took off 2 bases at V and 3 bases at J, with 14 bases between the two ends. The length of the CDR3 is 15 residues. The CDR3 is CASSILRQGGYEQYF. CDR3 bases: TGTGCCAGTAGTATACTAAGACAGGGAGGCTACGAGCAGTACTTC.

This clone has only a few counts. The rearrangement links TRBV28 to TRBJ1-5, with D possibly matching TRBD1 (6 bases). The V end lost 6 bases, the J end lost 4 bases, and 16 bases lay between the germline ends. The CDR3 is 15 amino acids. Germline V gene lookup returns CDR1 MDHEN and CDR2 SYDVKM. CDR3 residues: CASRLTGSRNQPQHF. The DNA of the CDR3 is TGTGCCAGCAGGTTAACAGGGTCAAGGAATCAGCCCCAGCATTTT.

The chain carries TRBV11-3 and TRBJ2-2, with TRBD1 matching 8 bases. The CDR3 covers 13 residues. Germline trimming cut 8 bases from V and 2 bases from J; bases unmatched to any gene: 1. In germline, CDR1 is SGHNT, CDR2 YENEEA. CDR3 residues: CASGQGNTGELFF. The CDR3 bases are TGTGCCAGCGGACAGGGAAACACCGGGGAGCTGTTTTTT.

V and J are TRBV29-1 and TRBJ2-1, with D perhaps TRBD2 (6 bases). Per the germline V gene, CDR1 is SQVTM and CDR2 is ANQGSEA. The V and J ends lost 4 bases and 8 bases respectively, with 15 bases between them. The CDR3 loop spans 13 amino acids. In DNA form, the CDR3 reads TGCAGCGTTGTCCCCGGGGGTATCCATGAGCAGTTCTTC. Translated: CSVVPGGIHEQFF.

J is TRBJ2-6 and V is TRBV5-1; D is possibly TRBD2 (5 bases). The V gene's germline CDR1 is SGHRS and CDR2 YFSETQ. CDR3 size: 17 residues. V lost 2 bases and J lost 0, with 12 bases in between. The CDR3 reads CASSFRGPGSGANVLTF. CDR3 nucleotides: TGCGCCAGCAGCTTCCGCGGGCCGGGCTCTGGGGCCAACGTCCTGACTTTC. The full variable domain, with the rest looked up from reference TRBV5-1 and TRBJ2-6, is KAGVTQTPRYLIKTRGQQVTLSCSPISGHRSVSWYQQTPGQGLQFLFEYFSETQRNKGNFPGRFSGRQFSNSRSEMNVSTLELGDSALYLCASSFRGPGSGANVLTFGAGSRLTVL.

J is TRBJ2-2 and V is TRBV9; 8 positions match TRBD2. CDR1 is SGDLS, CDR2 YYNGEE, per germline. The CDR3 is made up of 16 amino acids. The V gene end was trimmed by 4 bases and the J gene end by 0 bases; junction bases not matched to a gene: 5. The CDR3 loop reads CASSPRLATNTGELFF. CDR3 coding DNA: TGTGCCAGCAGCCCGAGACTAGCGACGAACACCGGGGAGCTGTTTTTT.

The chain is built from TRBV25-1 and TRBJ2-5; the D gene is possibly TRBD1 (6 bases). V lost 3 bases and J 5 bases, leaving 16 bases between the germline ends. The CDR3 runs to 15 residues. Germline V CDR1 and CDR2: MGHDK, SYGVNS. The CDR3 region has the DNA TGTGCCAGCAGTGAGGGGGCGACTCTCTTGGAGACCCAGTACTTC. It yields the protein CASSEGATLLETQYF.

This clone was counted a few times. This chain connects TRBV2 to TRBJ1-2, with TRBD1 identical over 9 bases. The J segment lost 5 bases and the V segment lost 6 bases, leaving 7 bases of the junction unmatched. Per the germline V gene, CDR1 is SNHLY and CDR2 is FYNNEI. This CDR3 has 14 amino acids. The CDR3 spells CASSPDRGVYGYTF. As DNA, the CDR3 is TGTGCCAGCAGCCCGGACAGGGGAGTTTATGGCTACACCTTC.

CDR3 in DNA: TGCAGCGTTGAAGGACTAGCGGGAATAACCTACAATGAGCAGTTCTTC. Encoded protein: CSVEGLAGITYNEQFF. V gene TRBV29-1 combines with J gene TRBJ2-1, with TRBD2 identical over 11 bases. This CDR3 has 16 residues. Trimming at V came to 1 base and at J to 2 bases, leaving 4 bases not matched to a gene. Germline CDR1 reads SQVTM; CDR2 reads ANQGSEA.

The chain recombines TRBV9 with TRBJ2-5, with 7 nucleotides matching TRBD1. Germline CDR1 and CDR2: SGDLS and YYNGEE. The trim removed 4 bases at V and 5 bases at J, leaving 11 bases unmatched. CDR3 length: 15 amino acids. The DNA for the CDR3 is TGTGCCAGCAGCCCTGTGGGACAGCGGAGGGAGACCCAGTACTTC. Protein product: CASSPVGQRRETQYF.

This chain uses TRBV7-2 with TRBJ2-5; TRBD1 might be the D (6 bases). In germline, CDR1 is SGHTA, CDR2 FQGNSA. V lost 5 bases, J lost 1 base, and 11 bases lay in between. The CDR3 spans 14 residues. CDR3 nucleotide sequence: TGTGCCAGCAGCATCAACAGGGTCCAAGAGACCCAGTACTTC. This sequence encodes CASSINRVQETQYF.

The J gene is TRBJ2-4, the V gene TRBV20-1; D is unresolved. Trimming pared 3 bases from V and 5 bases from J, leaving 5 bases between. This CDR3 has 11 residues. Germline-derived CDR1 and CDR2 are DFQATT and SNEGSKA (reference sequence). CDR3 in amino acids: CSASTENIQYF. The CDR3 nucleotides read TGCAGTGCTAGCACAGAAAACATTCAGTACTTC.

CDR3 region: CASSLSSRYEQYF. The CDR3 nucleotides are TGTGCCAGCAGTTTAAGCAGCCGCTACGAGCAGTACTTC. The chain recombines TRBV27 with TRBJ2-7; no firm D call. V was cut by 2 bases and J by 3 bases, with 8 bases left in between. The CDR3 contains 13 residues. Germline V gene data show CDR1 as MNHEY and CDR2 as SMNVEV (reference sequence).